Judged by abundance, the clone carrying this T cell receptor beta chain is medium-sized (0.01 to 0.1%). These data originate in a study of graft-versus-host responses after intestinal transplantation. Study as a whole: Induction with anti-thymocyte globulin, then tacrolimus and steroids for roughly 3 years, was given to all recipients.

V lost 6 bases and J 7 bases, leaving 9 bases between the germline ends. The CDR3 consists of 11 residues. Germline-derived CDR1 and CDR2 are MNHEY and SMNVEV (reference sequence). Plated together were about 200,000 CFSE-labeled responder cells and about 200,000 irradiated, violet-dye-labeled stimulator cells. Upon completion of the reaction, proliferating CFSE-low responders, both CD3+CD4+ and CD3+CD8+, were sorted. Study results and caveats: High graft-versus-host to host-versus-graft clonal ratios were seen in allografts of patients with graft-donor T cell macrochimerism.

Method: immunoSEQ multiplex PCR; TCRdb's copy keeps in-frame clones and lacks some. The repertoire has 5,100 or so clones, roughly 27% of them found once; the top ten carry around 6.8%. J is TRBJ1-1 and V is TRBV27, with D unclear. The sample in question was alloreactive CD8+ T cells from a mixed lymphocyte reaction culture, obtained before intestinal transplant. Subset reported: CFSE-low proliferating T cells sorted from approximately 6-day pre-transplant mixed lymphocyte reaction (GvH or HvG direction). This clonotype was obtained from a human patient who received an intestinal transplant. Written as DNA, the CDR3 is TGTGCCAGCAGGTCGAACCTTGAAGCTTTCTTT. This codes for CASRSNLEAFF.